What follows are 31 T cell receptor beta chains derived from one specimen sequenced in a study of post-analysis software for immune sequencing data. Study-wide results and caveats: Included in a set of about five TRBV segments more frequent in patients than controls were TRBV5-6, TRBV5-1 and TRBV20-1.

Their target antigens are unknown. Included in the TCR beta cDNA libraries were unique molecular identifiers. TCRdb fed the PCR reads into MiXCR, producing one record per CDR3 protein. The data show hundreds of thousands of distinct CDR3 sequences, 30% seen once. Sequenced sample: blood. The receptors originated from a girl aged 10 to 17 with multiple sclerosis.

The chain employs TRBV6-2 or TRBV6-3 and TRBJ2-1, with D possibly matching TRBD2 (6 bases). Trimming removed 0 bases at V and 8 bases at J, with 14 bases between. CDR1 is MNHEY and CDR2 is SVGEGT in the germline V gene. The CDR3 sequence is 15 residues long. DNA for the CDR3: TGTGCCAGCAGTTACTCTTTGGGGGGTTGGCATGAGCAGTTCTTC. Its protein is CASSYSLGGWHEQFF.

The table lists this clonotype with a few counts. The chain combines TRBV3-1 with TRBJ1-2; D gene uncertain. This CDR3 region has 14 residues. Trimming shortened V by 0 bases and J by 4 bases, and 9 bases separated the two germline ends. CDR1 is LGHDT, CDR2 YNNKEL, per germline (reference sequence). The DNA for the CDR3 is TGTGCCAGCAGCCAAGACGCAAGATCCTATGGCTACACCTTC. Translation: CASSQDARSYGYTF.

V usage is TRBV6-2 or TRBV6-3 and J usage is TRBJ1-5; 10 bases fit TRBD1. The CDR3 spans 18 residues. V trimming: 6 bases; J trimming: 4 bases; junction bases outside the gene matches: 15. Looked up from germline, CDR1 is MNHEY and CDR2 is SVGEGT. This chain's CDR3 is CASSRRRTGGLYNQPQHF. The CDR3 coding sequence is TGTGCCAGCAGCCGCCGCAGGACAGGGGGTCTCTATAATCAGCCCCAGCATTTT.

The table lists this clonotype with a count of one. J is TRBJ2-1 and V is TRBV20-1; the D call may be TRBD1 or TRBD2 (5 bases each). Germline assignment: CDR1 DFQATT and CDR2 SNEGSKA (reference sequence). Trimming stripped 0 bases from V and 2 bases from J, with 14 bases between. The CDR3 sequence is 16 residues long. The chain's CDR3 is CSARDLGRGTYNEQFF. The CDR3 DNA reads as TGCAGTGCTAGAGATTTGGGACGGGGCACCTACAATGAGCAGTTCTTC.

Many counts were recorded for this clonotype. The genes are TRBV29-1 and TRBJ2-7; D unclear. Trimming stripped 3 bases from V and 0 bases from J, with 9 bases between. The CDR3 sequence is 13 residues long. Germline V gene data show CDR1 as SQVTM and CDR2 as ANQGSEA. As DNA, the CDR3 is TGCAGCGTTGACGTAGACGACTCCTACGAGCAGTACTTC. This sequence encodes CSVDVDDSYEQYF.

The chain joins TRBV20-1 to TRBJ2-7; 8 bases align to TRBD1. This CDR3 is built from 14 residues. From germline, CDR1 is DFQATT and CDR2 SNEGSKA (reference sequence). Losses at the gene ends were 6 bases for V and 5 bases for J; bases not matched to a gene: 12. The CDR3 reads CSARRSQGVDEQYF. The CDR3 DNA follows: TGCAGTGCAAGAAGGTCACAGGGGGTCGACGAGCAGTACTTC.

V is TRBV7-2 and J is TRBJ2-1, with D uncertain. The CDR3 contains 14 residues. V dropped 2 bases and J dropped 2 bases, with 7 bases sitting between them. Germline CDR1 reads SGHTA; CDR2 reads FQGNSA. The CDR3 spells CASSLTAAYNEQFF. In DNA form, the CDR3 reads TGTGCCAGCAGCTTAACGGCAGCCTACAATGAGCAGTTCTTC.

This clonotype is a singleton in its sample. The gene calls are TRBV2 and TRBJ2-5; 8 bases align to TRBD2. V dropped 6 bases and J dropped 1; count of bases not matched to a gene: 7. The CDR3 sequence is 15 residues long. The germline gives CDR1 SNHLY, CDR2 FYNNEI. CDR3: CASRTRLAGQETQYF. CDR3 coding DNA: TGTGCCAGCAGGACCAGGCTAGCGGGCCAAGAGACCCAGTACTTC.

DNA of the CDR3: TGTGCCAGCAACCTAGGTGTGGGAGGGCAAGAGACCCAGTACTTC. It is translated as CASNLGVGGQETQYF. This chain uses TRBV9 with TRBJ2-5, with TRBD2 identical over 7 bases. Trimming cost V 6 bases and J 2 bases; bases outside gene matches: 10. Germline V gene lookup returns CDR1 SGDLS and CDR2 YYNGEE. The CDR3 has 15 amino acids. Complete variable domain (other parts from reference TRBV9 and TRBJ2-5): DSGVTQTPKHLITATGQRVTLRCSPRSGDLSVYWYQQSLDQGLQFLIQYYNGEERAKGNILERFSAQQFPDLHSELNLSSLELGDSALYFCASNLGVGGQETQYFGPGTRLLVL.

This clonotype was recorded at least ten times. The chain combines TRBV20-1 with TRBJ2-4, with 7 bases fitting TRBD2. The junction had 6 bases not matched to a gene; V was cut back by 5 bases and J by 8 bases. Germline V gene sequence: CDR1 DFQATT, CDR2 SNEGSKA (reference sequence). This CDR3 has 12 residues. This CDR3 reads CSAGGRGDIQYF. The CDR3 DNA sequence: TGCAGTGCTGGCGGGAGAGGAGACATTCAGTACTTC.

CDR3 region: CATSDGTQPQHF. In nucleotides, the CDR3 is TGTGCCACCAGTGATGGAACCCAGCCCCAGCATTTT. The chain links TRBV24-1 to TRBJ1-5; D uncertain. Germline V CDR1 and CDR2: KGHDR, SFDVKD. Trimming shortened V by 3 bases and J by 7 bases, and 6 bases separated the two germline ends. The CDR3 runs to 12 residues.

There are a few counts of this clonotype. V and J are TRBV6-6 and TRBJ1-2, with D uncertain. The germline V and J ends were trimmed by 2 bases and 5 bases, with 6 bases remaining between them. The length of the CDR3 is 12 residues. The germline gives CDR1 MNHNY, CDR2 SVGAGI (reference sequence). CDR3 nucleotides: TGTGCCAGCAGTTACGCCAGATATGGCTACACCTTC. It codes for CASSYARYGYTF.

There are a few counts of this clonotype. The chain uses TRBV20-1 and TRBJ2-5; 8 positions agree with TRBD1. Trimming at V came to 4 bases and at J to 5 bases, leaving 3 bases not matched to a gene. Germline lookup yields CDR1 DFQATT and CDR2 SNEGSKA (reference sequence). The CDR3 is made up of 12 amino acids. The CDR3 region is CSATGGAETQYF. The CDR3 nucleotides read TGCAGTGCTACAGGGGGCGCGGAGACCCAGTACTTC.

This chain connects TRBV7-9 to TRBJ1-1; 8 bases match TRBD1. Germline V lookup: CDR1 SEHNR, CDR2 FQNEAQ (reference sequence). CDR3 length equals 13 residues. V lost 3 bases and J lost 7; bases outside the gene matches: 4. This CDR3 reads CASSFGQGGEAFF. DNA for the CDR3: TGTGCCAGCAGCTTCGGACAGGGTGGTGAAGCTTTCTTT. Combining the CDR3 with reference TRBV7-9 and TRBJ1-1 gives the whole variable domain DTGVSQNPRHKITKRGQNVTFRCDPISEHNRLYWYRQTLGQGPEFLTYFQNEAQLEKSRLLSDRFSAERPKGSFSTLEIQRTEQGDSAMYLCASSFGQGGEAFFGQGTRLTVV.

Ten or more counts support this clonotype. V gene TRBV24-1 combines with J gene TRBJ2-1; maybe TRBD2 (6 bases). Per the germline V gene, CDR1 is KGHDR and CDR2 is SFDVKD. Trimming removed 1 base from V and 12 bases from J, with 21 bases in between. The CDR3 is 16 residues long. In DNA, the CDR3 is TGTGCCACCAGTGATTTTGCGTCGTTTGGCAGGGAGGTGCAGTTCTTC. As protein: CATSDFASFGREVQFF.

The rearrangement links TRBV5-1 to TRBJ2-4, with D perhaps TRBD2 (6 bases). V lost 3 bases, J lost 3 bases, and 16 bases lay in between. The CDR3 is made up of 16 amino acids. Germline lookup yields CDR1 SGHRS and CDR2 YFSETQ. CDR3 protein: CASSSRASEGKNIQYF. The CDR3 DNA reads as TGCGCCAGCAGCTCGAGAGCTAGCGAAGGCAAAAACATTCAGTACTTC.

This clonotype was observed a few times. V usage is TRBV12-3 or TRBV12-4 and J usage is TRBJ1-2; no definite D call. The CDR3 consists of 15 residues. V lost 6 bases and J 4 bases, leaving 18 bases between the germline ends. CDR3 coding DNA: TGTGCCAGCAGCGGGAGGACCGTCACTCCCTATGGCTACACCTTC. This gives the protein CASSGRTVTPYGYTF.

This chain uses TRBV20-1 with TRBJ2-3; D is unclear. Per germline, CDR1 DFQATT and CDR2 SNEGSKA (reference sequence). The CDR3 totals 15 residues. Trimming took 0 bases from V and 3 from J, leaving 13 bases between them. CDR3 sequence (DNA): TGCAGTGCTAGAGATTATTCCCGCCGAACAGATACGCAGTATTTT. Residues: CSARDYSRRTDTQYF.

This clonotype has just one count. This chain links TRBV5-6 with TRBJ2-3; the match to TRBD1 covers 10 bases. The V gene end was trimmed by 4 bases and the J gene end by 6 bases; junction bases not matched to a gene: 11. Germline V gene lookup returns CDR1 SGHDT and CDR2 YYEEEE. This CDR3 is built from 16 residues. CDR3 DNA: TGTGCCAGCAGCACGCTGACAGGGGGCGCCCCGGATACGCAGTATTTT. It yields the protein CASSTLTGGAPDTQYF. Full variable domain (remainder filled in from reference TRBV5-6 and TRBJ2-3): DAGVTQSPTHLIKTRGQQVTLRCSPKSGHDTVSWYQQALGQGPQFIFQYYEEEERQRGNFPDRFSGHQFPNYSSELNVNALLLGDSALYLCASSTLTGGAPDTQYFGPGTRLTVL.

V and J are TRBV5-7 and TRBJ2-7; D possibly corresponds to TRBD2 (6 bases). TRBV5-7 is placed among ORFs of uncertain function. This CDR3 comprises 14 residues. The V end was cut by 3 bases, the J end by 0 bases, with 10 bases between. The CDR3 loop reads CASSCSTSSYEQYF. The CDR3 coding sequence is TGTGCCAGCAGCTGTTCGACTAGCTCCTACGAGCAGTACTTC.

This clonotype was seen a few times. The V call is TRBV12-3 or TRBV12-4, the J call TRBJ1-5; D ambiguous. V was shortened by 3 bases and J by 5 bases, with 8 bases between the two germline ends. This CDR3 has 13 residues. CDR3 in DNA: TGTGCCAGCAGTTTCGGAGGGTATCAGCCCCAGCATTTT. Protein: CASSFGGYQPQHF.

The chain combines TRBV20-1 with TRBJ2-5, with D possibly being TRBD2 (5 bases). The CDR3 spans 13 residues. From germline, CDR1 is DFQATT and CDR2 SNEGSKA (reference sequence). Trimming removed 3 bases from V and 3 bases from J, with 11 bases in between. This CDR3 is CSASAPGEETQYF. For the CDR3, the DNA is TGCAGTGCTAGTGCACCCGGGGAAGAGACCCAGTACTTC.

This rearrangement joins TRBV12-3 or TRBV12-4 to TRBJ1-5, with TRBD1 identical over 10 bases. The CDR3 covers 15 residues. Trimming removed 5 bases from V and 5 bases from J; junction bases left unmatched: 6. The CDR3 sequence is CASSPRQGAYQPQHF. The CDR3 bases are TGTGCCAGCAGTCCAAGACAGGGGGCCTATCAGCCCCAGCATTTT.

The CDR3 DNA is TGCGCCAGCAGCCAAGAGTTATCGACCTCCTACGAGCAGTACTTC. Translation gives CASSQELSTSYEQYF. This chain connects TRBV4-3 to TRBJ2-7; no firm D call. The CDR3 is 15 amino acids. CDR1 and CDR2 from the germline V gene are LGHNA and YSLEER. V was shortened by 0 bases and J by 0 bases, with 9 bases between the two germline ends.

This rearrangement joins TRBV7-2 to TRBJ2-2, with D maybe TRBD1 (5 bases). CDR3 length: 14 residues. Germline lookup yields CDR1 SGHTA and CDR2 FQGNSA. The ends were cut back, 1 base at V and 7 bases at J, with 10 bases in the middle. The CDR3 loop reads CASSLGAGIGELFF. The CDR3 bases are TGTGCCAGCAGCTTAGGGGCAGGGATCGGGGAGCTGTTTTTT. Complete variable domain (other parts from reference TRBV7-2 and TRBJ2-2): GAGVSQSPSNKVTEKGKDVELRCDPISGHTALYWYRQSLGQGLEFLIYFQGNSAPDKSGLPSDRFSAERTGGSVSTLTIQRTQQEDSAVYLCASSLGAGIGELFFGEGSRLTVL.

This chain links TRBV6-5 with TRBJ1-2, with 10 bases identical to TRBD1. Trimming cost V 5 bases and J 7 bases; bases outside gene matches: 4. CDR1 and CDR2 (germline): MNHEY, SVGAGI. There are 13 residues in the CDR3. The CDR3: CASSGQGVGGYTF. In DNA, the CDR3 is TGTGCCAGCAGTGGACAGGGGGTCGGTGGCTACACCTTC.

This clonotype has a handful of counts. The rearrangement links TRBV7-2 to TRBJ1-4, with D maybe TRBD1 (5 bases). Trimming removed 6 bases at V and 0 bases at J, with 20 bases between. The CDR3 runs to 18 residues. Looked up from germline, CDR1 is SGHTA and CDR2 is FQGNSA. CDR3 protein: CASRENGAWDPTNEKLFF. DNA of the CDR3: TGTGCCAGCAGGGAAAACGGGGCTTGGGATCCAACTAATGAAAAACTGTTTTTT.

As concerns this clonotype: Germline and junction disagree at one end, which may indicate a read error. V and J are TRBV7-2 and TRBJ1-4, with 7 bases identical to TRBD1. CDR1 and CDR2 from the germline V gene are SGHTA and FQGNSA. This CDR3 contains 15 residues. The CDR3 nucleotides read TGTGCCAGCAGCTGGACCGGGACAGCAAATGAAAGACTGTTTTTT. As protein: CASSWTGTANERLFF.

V and J are TRBV9 and TRBJ1-1; TRBD1 matches at 7 bases. The junction had 10 bases not matched to a gene; V was cut back by 0 bases and J by 8 bases. Germline CDR1 reads SGDLS; CDR2 reads YYNGEE. This CDR3 region has 15 residues. The CDR3 here is CASSVEGAPSVEAFF. The CDR3 nucleotides read TGTGCCAGCAGCGTAGAGGGGGCCCCGAGTGTGGAAGCTTTCTTT.

This clonotype was seen only once. The rearrangement links TRBV20-1 to TRBJ2-7; maybe TRBD1 (5 bases). The germline gives CDR1 DFQATT, CDR2 SNEGSKA (reference sequence). The germline V and J ends were trimmed by 0 bases and 4 bases, with 13 bases remaining between them. This CDR3 has 14 residues. Here the CDR3 DNA reads TGCAGTGCTAGAGACGACAGTAGTTCGTACGAGCAGTACTTC. Amino acids: CSARDDSSSYEQYF.

V usage is TRBV14 and J usage is TRBJ2-1; D may be TRBD2 (5 bases). The CDR3 runs to 14 residues. In germline, CDR1 is SGHDN, CDR2 FVKESK. V dropped 3 bases and J dropped 9 bases, with 15 bases sitting between them. The CDR3 loop reads CASSQDLGSSEQFF. Here the CDR3 DNA reads TGTGCCAGCAGCCAGGACTTAGGGAGTAGTGAGCAGTTCTTC.